A selection of T cell receptor beta chains follows, all from one sample in a study of tumor T cells in aggressive B-cell lymphoma. Method: immunoSEQ multiplex PCR; TCRdb's copy keeps in-frame clones and lacks some. The sample includes 650 to 950 clones, roughly nine tenths of them seen just once. The sequencing sample was made of tumor tissue. These TCRs come from an adult with diffuse large B cell lymphoma. Both conserved end residues are part of each CDR3. The order of the fields is J gene, clone size, CDR3 length, V gene, D gene, CDR3 protein, CDR3 DNA. D genes are given only for firm matches. Where a row states a size, it is once, few, many or the class of an expanded clone; other rows omit it.

>TRBJ2-7|-|14|TRBV30|TRBD1
CAWSSGQADYEQYF
TGTGCCTGGAGTAGTGGACAGGCTGACTACGAGCAGTACTTC
>TRBJ2-7|-|12|TRBV29-1|TRBD1
CSVDTGGDEQYF
TGCAGCGTTGATACAGGGGGTGACGAGCAGTACTTC
>TRBJ2-7|-|13|TRBV30|TRBD1
CAWSLGQSYEQYF
TGTGCCTGGAGTCTGGGACAGAGCTACGAGCAGTACTTC
>TRBJ2-1|-|15|TRBV5-1|TRBD2
CASSSLAGTNNEQFF
TGCGCCAGCAGCTCACTAGCGGGAACTAACAATGAGCAGTTCTTC
>TRBJ2-7|few|17|TRBV7-2|TRBD2
CASSLGLAGVGSYEQYF
TGTGCCAGCAGCTTGGGACTAGCGGGAGTCGGGTCCTACGAGCAGTACTTC
>TRBJ2-7|-|13|TRBV30|TRBD2
CAWSFLAGSEQYF
TGTGCCTGGAGTTTTCTAGCGGGATCCGAGCAGTACTTC
>TRBJ2-7|-|16|TRBV21-1|-
CASSAMTQGWGGEQYF
TGTGCCAGCAGCGCTATGACACAGGGATGGGGGGGCGAGCAGTACTTC
>TRBJ2-7|-|13|TRBV19|TRBD2
CASSSSGSGEQYF
TGTGCCAGTAGTTCCAGCGGGAGCGGCGAGCAGTACTTC
>TRBJ2-5|-|15|TRBV7-9|TRBD1
CASSLGDRGRETQYF
TGTGCCAGCAGCTTAGGGGACAGGGGAAGGGAGACCCAGTACTTC
>TRBJ1-1|-|15|TRBV7-3|TRBD1
CASSLGQTANTEAFF
TGTGCCAGCAGCTTGGGACAGACGGCGAACACTGAAGCTTTCTTT
>TRBJ2-2|few|14|TRBV27|-
CASSLSAITGELFF
TGTGCCAGCAGTTTATCGGCCATCACCGGGGAGCTGTTTTTT
>TRBJ2-1|-|14|TRBV30|TRBD2
CASTAGTSIHEQFF
TGTGCCTCGACGGCCGGGACTAGCATCCATGAGCAGTTCTTC
>TRBJ1-3|-|15|TRBV18|-
CASSVDRSTGNTIYF
TGTGCCAGCTCAGTAGACAGGTCGACTGGAAACACCATATATTTT
>TRBJ2-7|once|16|TRBV25-1|TRBD2
CASSEWGAGGFDEQYF
TGTGCCAGCAGTGAATGGGGAGCGGGAGGGTTCGACGAGCAGTACTTC
>TRBJ2-7|-|13|TRBV4-3|-
CASSQYRSYEQYF
TGCGCCAGCAGCCAATACAGGTCCTACGAGCAATACTTC
>TRBJ1-1|few|14|TRBV10-1|TRBD1
CASPRDRGNTEAFF
TGCGCCAGCCCCCGGGACAGGGGGAACACTGAAGCTTTCTTT
>TRBJ2-7|-|11|TRBV28|-
CASSFFYEQYF
TGTGCCAGCAGTTTCTTCTACGAGCAGTACTTC
>TRBJ1-5|few|16|TRBV6-5|TRBD1
CASSSLRDRGVQPQHF
TGTGCCAGCAGTTCCCTCCGGGACAGGGGGGTTCAGCCCCAGCATTTT
>TRBJ2-5|once|15|TRBV18|TRBD1
CASSHRTGSQETQYF
TGTGCCAGCTCACACCGGACAGGGAGCCAAGAGACCCAGTACTTC
>TRBJ2-1|-|13|TRBV7-6|-
CASSPLPYNEQFF
TGTGCCAGCAGCCCCCTCCCCTACAATGAGCAGTTCTTC
>TRBJ2-1|-|17|TRBV27|TRBD2
CASSKGLAGGPGDEQFF
TGTGCCAGCAGTAAAGGACTAGCGGGAGGGCCAGGGGATGAGCAGTTCTTC
>TRBJ2-1|-|14|TRBV6-5|TRBD2
CASRPSGLGNEQFF
TGTGCCAGCAGGCCCTCGGGACTAGGAAATGAGCAGTTCTTC